This T cell receptor beta chain was recorded in a study of blood T cell repertoires in COVID-19. Study-wide context: Specimens from acute and convalescent COVID-19 originated in the United States, Italy and Spain. The analysed material was cDNA or gDNA that came from T cells, B-cell-depleted T cells, or PBMCs.

Germline lookup yields CDR1 SGHNT and CDR2 YYREEE (reference sequence). The CDR3 has 12 residues. V dropped 6 bases and J dropped 5; count of bases not matched to a gene: 4. In the original processing: By means of reference gene primer amplification, nucleated cell counts were estimated. Libraries were prepared by immunoSEQ multiplex PCR; TCRdb keeps only in-frame clonotypes and omits some of them. For V, J and clone size, that table is used; D and trimming come from the DNA. This table has 140,000 to 150,000 clones, around 83% appearing once. V and J are TRBV5-4 and TRBJ1-2; 7 nucleotides align to TRBD1. The sequencing sample was made of peripheral blood. This TCR was recovered from a man between 60 and 75 years old with active or convalescent COVID-19. For the CDR3, the DNA is TGTGCCAGCATGGACAGGACTTATGGCTACACCTTC. Encoded protein: CASMDRTYGYTF.